Reported below is one T cell receptor (beta chain). These data come from a study of T cell changes during pregnancy in multiple sclerosis. Generated by immunoSEQ multiplex PCR, the TCRdb table keeps only in-frame clones and is missing some. The top ten clones hold around 7% of a sample with approximately 21,000 clones, around 88% of them seen once. This CDR3 is 14 amino acids long. Looked up from germline, CDR1 is SGHVS and CDR2 is FNYEAQ. Unmatched junction bases numbered 2, after V lost 4 bases and J lost 4 bases. This TCR derives from a female donor with multiple sclerosis, enrolled in a pregnancy study. J is TRBJ1-5 and V is TRBV7-6, with TRBD1 matching 9 bases. The starting material was CD8+ T cells from peripheral blood mononuclear cells, obtained in the first trimester of pregnancy. In DNA form, the CDR3 reads TGTGCCAGCAGCTCGGGACAGGGTAATCAGCCCCAGCATTTT. It translates to CASSSGQGNQPQHF.